The text below deals with one TCR beta chain. From germline, CDR1 is SGHNT and CDR2 YYREEE (reference sequence). Trimming took 4 bases from V and 3 from J, leaving 7 bases between them. The CDR3 length is 12 residues. TCRdb keeps only in-frame clones here, not all; method: immunoSEQ multiplex PCR. The sample holds roughly 61,000 clones; around nine tenths are singletons and the top ten take approximately 3%. The entry originates in a study of T cell changes during pregnancy in multiple sclerosis. This sequence joins TRBV5-4 and TRBJ1-1, with D hard to call. The source of this sequence is a female donor in good health, enrolled as a control in a pregnancy study. Sequenced material: peripheral blood, taken in the first trimester of pregnancy. This chain's CDR3 is CASSPIYTEAFF. The CDR3 region has the DNA TGTGCCAGCAGCCCTATCTACACTGAAGCTTTCTTT.